A single TCR beta chain is shown here with its context. Authors' methods: Amplification of reference gene primers was used by the study to estimate nucleated cell counts. Method: immunoSEQ multiplex PCR; TCRdb's copy keeps in-frame clones and lacks some. Clone size and V and J calls were adopted from that table, with D and trimming inferred from the DNA. The sample consists of about 52,000 clones, less than 90% of them appearing once. CDR1 and CDR2 (germline): MNHNY, SVGAGI (reference sequence). V was pared by 0 bases and J by 2 bases, with 4 bases of the junction left unmatched. CDR3 length: 15 amino acids. The data belong to a study of blood T cell repertoires in COVID-19. Study-wide background: Specimens from acute and convalescent COVID-19 originated in the United States, Italy and Spain.

The V call is TRBV6-6, the J call TRBJ2-7; 7 bases map to TRBD1. The specimen sequenced was peripheral blood. The receptor was isolated from a human donor with active COVID-19. The donor label of this sample is uncertain. CDR3 sequence: CASSYSEGATYEQYF. The CDR3 DNA is TGTGCCAGCAGTTACTCCGAGGGGGCGACCTACGAGCAGTACTTC.